This TCR beta chain was recovered during a study of blood T cell repertoires in COVID-19. Study summary: Collection of acute and convalescent COVID-19 samples took place in the United States, Italy and Spain. T cells, B-cell-depleted T cells, or PBMCs supplied cDNA or gDNA.

The study counted Cohort 3 donors as recovered given two negative PCRs, clearance, or symptom resolution. Per the original methods: Reference gene primer amplification gave estimated nucleated cell counts. Some clones are missing from TCRdb's copy, which holds only in-frame ones; the method was immunoSEQ multiplex PCR. The V and J calls and the clone size are those of that table, but D and trimming were determined from the DNA. Of 150,000 or so clones in the sample, under 90% were seen once. CDR3 size: 16 residues. With V trimmed by 0 bases and J by 5 bases, 4 bases remained unmatched. In germline, CDR1 is SGHRS, CDR2 YFSETQ.

This rearrangement joins TRBV5-1 to TRBJ2-3, with TRBD1 matching over 12 bases. The sequencing input was PBMCs or T cells enriched from blood (not recorded which). This TCR derives from a man aged 55 to 70 who had recovered from COVID-19. CDR3 in DNA: TGCGCCAGCAGCTTGGTGGGACAGGGGGCTGTAGATACGCAGTATTTT. Its protein product is CASSLVGQGAVDTQYF.